The 18 T cell receptor beta chains below come from one sample, sequenced in a study of vaccination and CD4 T cells after COVID-19. These TCRs' antigens remain unknown. Sequencing of the DNA from cultured CD4+ T cells was carried out with the Oncomine TCR Beta short-read assay. TCRdb ran MiXCR on the PCR reads and lists one entry per CDR3 protein. The table has just over 15,000 distinct CDR3 sequences, 48% seen once. Documented treatment: approximately 9-day PBMC culture with coronavirus spike peptide pools or control peptides (ViraFEST assay). The sequenced sample was CD4+ T cells from blood, cultured in vitro, obtained before SARS-CoV-2 vaccination. The origin of the receptors is a human donor who had recovered from COVID-19.

The chain joins TRBV6-1 to TRBJ1-4, with TRBD1 identical over 9 bases. The CDR3 contains 16 residues. Germline values: CDR1 MNHNS, CDR2 SASEGT. J gave up 7 bases and V 3 bases, and 9 bases lay outside the gene matches. This chain's CDR3 is CASSEGTGTGREKLFF. The CDR3 DNA reads as TGTGCCAGCAGTGAGGGGACCGGGACAGGGCGTGAAAAACTGTTTTTT.

This clonotype appeared a few times. The chain combines TRBV20-1 with TRBJ2-7; perhaps TRBD2 as D (6 bases). Between the trimmed V and J ends, which lost 1 base and 3 bases, there was a span of 10 bases. The CDR3 length is 13 residues. CDR1 is DFQATT and CDR2 is SNEGSKA in the germline V gene (reference sequence). CDR3 DNA sequence: TGCAGTGCTAGAGTTGGCGGGAACTACGAGCAGTACTTC. It is translated as CSARVGGNYEQYF.

The chain has TRBV2 and TRBJ2-7; D is uncertain. This CDR3 contains 12 residues. Trimming removed 4 bases from V and 6 bases from J, with 10 bases in between. In germline, CDR1 is SNHLY, CDR2 FYNNEI. CDR3 protein: CASSGDVSEQYF. The CDR3 DNA reads as TGTGCCAGCAGTGGAGACGTATCCGAGCAGTACTTC.

The chain carries TRBV24-1 and TRBJ2-1, with TRBD2 as a possible D gene (6 bases). With 7 bases removed from V and 11 bases from J, the gap between germline ends came to 26 bases. The CDR3 is made up of 16 amino acids. Looked up from germline, CDR1 is KGHDR and CDR2 is SFDVKD. The CDR3 DNA sequence: TGTGCCACCAGCGAACCGGGAGACCCCCACAACAGGCAGCAGTTCTTC. As protein: CATSEPGDPHNRQQFF.

This sequence joins TRBV6-2 or TRBV6-3 and TRBJ2-2; D not certain. The CDR3 is 14 amino acids. V was trimmed by 0 bases and J by 1 base, leaving 3 bases between them. Looked up from germline, CDR1 is MNHEY and CDR2 is SVGEGT. The DNA of the CDR3 is TGTGCCAGCAGTTACTCGTGGAACACCGGGGAGCTGTTTTTT. Translated: CASSYSWNTGELFF.

The J gene is TRBJ2-3, the V gene TRBV2; a possible D gene is TRBD1 (6 bases). The V gene lost 6 bases and the J gene lost 1 base, with 14 bases spanning the gap. CDR1 and CDR2 (germline): SNHLY, FYNNEI. The CDR3 spans 15 residues. CDR3 bases: TGTGCCAGCAGGATACAGGGAGTGGGCACAGATACGCAGTATTTT. Residues: CASRIQGVGTDTQYF.

The table lists this clonotype with a few counts. This chain links TRBV28 with TRBJ1-5; 9 bases fit TRBD1. This CDR3 is 16 amino acids long. Trimming at V came to 7 bases and at J to 7 bases, leaving 14 bases not matched to a gene. Germline V gives CDR1 MDHEN, CDR2 SYDVKM. The DNA for the CDR3 is TGTGCCAGCACTACTAGGACAGGGGCCGCCTCCCAGCCCCAGCATTTT. Translation: CASTTRTGAASQPQHF.

This rearrangement joins TRBV12-3 or TRBV12-4 to TRBJ2-3; TRBD1 or TRBD2 may be the D gene (5 bases each). CDR3 length equals 15 residues. V was clipped by 7 bases and J by 0 bases, with 14 bases between them. CDR3 sequence (DNA): TGTGCCAGCACCACGGGGACCTCCAGCACAGATACGCAGTATTTT. It codes for CASTTGTSSTDTQYF.

This clonotype has only a few counts. The genes are TRBV6-1 and TRBJ1-4; the D is unclear. Germline V lookup: CDR1 MNHNS, CDR2 SASEGT. The CDR3 covers 15 residues. V was shortened by 5 bases and J by 7 bases, with 17 bases between the two germline ends. CDR3 residues: CASSRREARGEKLFF. CDR3 nucleotide sequence: TGTGCCAGCAGTCGTAGGGAGGCGCGAGGTGAAAAACTGTTTTTT.

This clonotype was detected a few times. The chain uses TRBV30 and TRBJ2-7; 9 bases line up with TRBD2. Germline V CDR1 and CDR2: GTSNPN, SVGIG (reference sequence). This CDR3 has 14 amino acids. The V gene end was trimmed by 5 bases and the J gene end by 0 bases; junction bases not matched to a gene: 5. In nucleotides, the CDR3 is TGTGCCTGGGCTAGGACTAGCGTCTCCTACGAGCAGTACTTC. Translation gives CAWARTSVSYEQYF.

This clonotype was detected only a few times. The CDR3 loop reads CASSPLLGVQETQYF. The CDR3 region has the DNA TGTGCCAGCAGCCCCCTTTTAGGCGTACAAGAGACCCAGTACTTC. The chain joins TRBV7-9 to TRBJ2-5; the D is unclear. The CDR3 loop spans 15 amino acids. V lost 5 bases, J lost 2 bases, and 15 bases lay in between. Germline V CDR1 and CDR2: SEHNR, FQNEAQ (reference sequence). The full variable domain, completed using reference TRBV7-9 and TRBJ2-5, is DTGVSQNPRHKITKRGQNVTFRCDPISEHNRLYWYRQTLGQGPEFLTYFQNEAQLEKSRLLSDRFSAERPKGSFSTLEIQRTEQGDSAMYLCASSPLLGVQETQYFGPGTRLLVL.

A few counts support this clonotype. V gene TRBV19 combines with J gene TRBJ1-5; D perhaps matches TRBD1 (6 bases). The CDR3 is 14 amino acids. V lost 4 bases to trimming and J lost 2 bases, with 9 bases between them. Germline V gene lookup returns CDR1 LNHDA and CDR2 SQIVND (reference sequence). CDR3 amino acids: CASSKNRGNQPQHF. CDR3 nucleotides: TGTGCCAGTAGTAAAAACAGGGGCAATCAGCCCCAGCATTTT.

The J gene is TRBJ2-7, the V gene TRBV20-1; D possibly matches TRBD1 or TRBD2 (5 bases each). In germline, CDR1 is DFQATT, CDR2 SNEGSKA (reference sequence). The CDR3 is made up of 12 amino acids. The V gene lost 0 bases and the J gene lost 8 bases, with 11 bases spanning the gap. The CDR3 here is CSARDWSGQQYF. The DNA for the CDR3 is TGCAGTGCTAGAGATTGGTCGGGACAGCAGTACTTC.

The rearrangement links TRBV28 to TRBJ2-7; no clear D. CDR3 length: 14 amino acids. The germline CDR1 and CDR2 sequences are MDHEN and SYDVKM. V lost 7 bases and J 2 bases, leaving 15 bases between the germline ends. CDR3 nucleotides: TGTGCCAGCAATCCAGTGGCGCTAGCCTACGAGCAGTACTTC. Translated: CASNPVALAYEQYF.

The chain combines TRBV7-3 with TRBJ2-7; perhaps TRBD2 as D (5 bases). CDR1 SGHTA and CDR2 FQGTGA come from the germline V gene. Trimming took off 5 bases at V and 7 bases at J, with 15 bases between the two ends. The CDR3 has 13 amino acids. CDR3 region: CASSRDPLGEQYF. CDR3 coding DNA: TGTGCCAGCAGCCGGGATCCCCTGGGGGAGCAGTACTTC.

This chain connects TRBV6-2 or TRBV6-3 to TRBJ2-5, with 8 bases identical to TRBD2. Per the germline V gene, CDR1 is MNHEY and CDR2 is SVGEGT. V dropped 6 bases and J dropped 0; count of bases not matched to a gene: 9. The CDR3 contains 16 residues. This CDR3 is CASSPGRTSHQETQYF. The CDR3 bases are TGTGCCAGCAGCCCCGGGCGGACTAGCCACCAAGAGACCCAGTACTTC.

A few counts support this clonotype. The chain employs TRBV20-1 and TRBJ2-7; 10 nucleotides align to TRBD2. Germline V gene data show CDR1 as DFQATT and CDR2 as SNEGSKA (reference sequence). CDR3 length: 14 amino acids. J lost 0 bases, V lost 4 bases, and 3 bases had no gene match. The CDR3: CSATGTSASYEQYF. CDR3 bases: TGCAGTGCTACCGGGACTAGCGCCTCCTACGAGCAGTACTTC.

This clonotype has just a few counts. The J gene is TRBJ2-7, the V gene TRBV9; TRBD2 is a possible D gene (5 bases). V was cut by 3 bases and J by 3 bases, with 13 bases left in between. The length of the CDR3 is 14 residues. The germline CDR1 and CDR2 sequences are SGDLS and YYNGEE. The CDR3 DNA reads as TGTGCCAGCAGCGCACAATCCGGGGACTACGAGCAGTACTTC. Translated: CASSAQSGDYEQYF.